The next 5 T cell receptor beta chains were all read from a single sample in a study of blood T cell repertoires in COVID-19. Clones were sequenced by immunoSEQ multiplex PCR, and TCRdb holds only the in-frame ones, with some missing. The data contain tens of thousands of clones, over 60% of them singletons. The sequencing input was peripheral blood. These TCRs come from a man aged 30 to 39 with COVID-19, enrolled during active disease.

This clone was recorded a few times. DNA of the CDR3: TGTGCCAGCAGCTCCACAGGGTTAAACACTGAAGCTTTCTTT. Translated: CASSSTGLNTEAFF. The rearrangement links TRBV5-6 to TRBJ1-1, with a tentative D call TRBD1 (6 bases). V was pared by 3 bases and J by 2 bases, with 11 bases between. CDR3 length: 14 residues. Germline values: CDR1 SGHDT, CDR2 YYEEEE. Filled out from reference TRBV5-6 and TRBJ1-1, the complete variable domain reads DAGVTQSPTHLIKTRGQQVTLRCSPKSGHDTVSWYQQALGQGPQFIFQYYEEEERQRGNFPDRFSGHQFPNYSSELNVNALLLGDSALYLCASSSTGLNTEAFFGQGTRLTVV.

This chain uses TRBV5-5 with TRBJ1-2; 7 bases line up with TRBD1. J lost 4 bases, V lost 1 base, and 4 bases had no gene match. Germline CDR1 and CDR2: SGHKS and YYEKEE (reference sequence). The CDR3 length is 14 residues. The CDR3 protein is CASSLRQGGYGYTF. CDR3 nucleotide sequence: TGTGCCAGCAGCTTGAGACAGGGAGGCTATGGCTACACCTTC.

The sample holds one count of this clone. V usage is TRBV4-1 and J usage is TRBJ1-1; 8 bases match TRBD1. V trimming: 1 base; J trimming: 1 base; junction bases outside the gene matches: 2. The CDR3 contains 15 residues. Germline V gene data show CDR1 as MGHRA and CDR2 as YSYEKL. The CDR3 protein is CASSQGGQGNTEAFF. The CDR3 DNA reads as TGCGCCAGCAGCCAAGGTGGACAGGGGAACACTGAAGCTTTCTTT.

In DNA form, the CDR3 reads TGTGCCAGCAGCTTTCGAGCCTCCGAAACCCAGTACTTC. This gives the protein CASSFRASETQYF. This chain uses TRBV5-6 with TRBJ2-5, with no clear D. V was cut by 2 bases and J by 8 bases, with 13 bases left in between. The CDR3 spans 13 residues. Germline CDR1 is SGHDT and CDR2 is YYEEEE.

The chain links TRBV28 to TRBJ1-4; D is ambiguous. The CDR3 is made up of 11 amino acids. Germline V gene data show CDR1 as MDHEN and CDR2 as SYDVKM. Trimming removed 5 bases from V and 10 bases from J, with 8 bases in between. The CDR3 protein is CASSPAGKLFF. The CDR3, as DNA: TGTGCCAGCAGTCCCGCCGGAAAACTGTTTTTT. Full variable domain (outside the CDR3, taken from reference TRBV28 and TRBJ1-4): DVKVTQSSRYLVKRTGEKVFLECVQDMDHENMFWYRQDPGLGLRLIYFSYDVKMKEKGDIPEGYSVSREKKERFSLILESASTNQTSMYLCASSPAGKLFFGSGTQLSVL.